This TCR beta chain was retrieved from a study of blood T cell repertoires in COVID-19. This table comes from immunoSEQ multiplex PCR, and its TCRdb copy is limited to in-frame clones, with some not included. Of around 46,000 clones in the sample, around 90% are singletons; the top ten hold almost 8%. Specimen: peripheral blood. This TCR came from a man aged 50-60 years with acute or convalescent COVID-19.

CDR3 sequence: CASSVEIEGAKEKLFF. CDR3 DNA sequence: TGTGCCAGCAGCGTAGAGATAGAAGGGGCCAAGGAAAAACTGTTTTTT. V is TRBV9 and J is TRBJ1-4, with D perhaps TRBD1 (5 bases). The V end was cut by 0 bases, the J end by 8 bases, with 17 bases between. The CDR3 is 16 residues long. Germline V gene lookup returns CDR1 SGDLS and CDR2 YYNGEE.